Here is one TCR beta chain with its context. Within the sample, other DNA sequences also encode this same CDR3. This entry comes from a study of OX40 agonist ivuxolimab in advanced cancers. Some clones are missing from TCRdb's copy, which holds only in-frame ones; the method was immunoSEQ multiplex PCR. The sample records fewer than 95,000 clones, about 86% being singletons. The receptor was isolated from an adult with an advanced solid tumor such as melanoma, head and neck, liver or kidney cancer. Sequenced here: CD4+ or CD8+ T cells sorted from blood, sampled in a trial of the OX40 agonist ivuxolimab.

The CDR3 bases are TGCGCCAGCAGCTTGGGGAGTCTAAGAGAAAAACTGTTTTTT. This gives the protein CASSLGSLREKLFF. This chain joins TRBV5-1 and TRBJ1-4; D remains unclear. This CDR3 is 14 amino acids long. In germline, CDR1 is SGHRS, CDR2 YFSETQ. V was clipped by 0 bases and J by 8 bases, with 11 bases between them. The entire variable domain, with the rest obtained from reference TRBV5-1 and TRBJ1-4, is as follows: KAGVTQTPRYLIKTRGQQVTLSCSPISGHRSVSWYQQTPGQGLQFLFEYFSETQRNKGNFPGRFSGRQFSNSRSEMNVSTLELGDSALYLCASSLGSLREKLFFGSGTQLSVL.